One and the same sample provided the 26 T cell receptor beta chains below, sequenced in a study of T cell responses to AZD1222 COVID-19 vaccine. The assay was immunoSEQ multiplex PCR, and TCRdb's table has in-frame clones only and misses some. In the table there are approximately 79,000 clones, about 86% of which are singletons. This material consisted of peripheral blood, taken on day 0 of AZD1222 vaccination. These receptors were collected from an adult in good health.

The CDR3 DNA reads as TGTGCCAGTAGATGGGGTCCCAGGGGCAATCAGCCCCAGCATTTT. Translating gives CASRWGPRGNQPQHF. The chain links TRBV19 to TRBJ1-5; weak D call: TRBD1 (5 bases). CDR1 LNHDA and CDR2 SQIVND come from the germline V gene (reference sequence). The CDR3 is 15 amino acids. V gave up 6 bases and J gave up 2 bases, with 14 bases separating them. Full variable domain (remainder filled in from reference TRBV19 and TRBJ1-5): DGGITQSPKYLFRKEGQNVTLSCEQNLNHDAMYWYRQDPGQGLRLIYYSQIVNDFQKGDIAEGYSVSREKKESFPLTVTSAQKNPTAFYLCASRWGPRGNQPQHFGDGTRLSIL.

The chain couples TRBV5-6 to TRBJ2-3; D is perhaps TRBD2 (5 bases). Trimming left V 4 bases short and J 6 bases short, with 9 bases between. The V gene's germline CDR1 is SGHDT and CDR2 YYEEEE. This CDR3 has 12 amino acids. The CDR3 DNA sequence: TGTGCCAGCAGCCCAGGAGGTGATACGCAGTATTTT. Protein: CASSPGGDTQYF.

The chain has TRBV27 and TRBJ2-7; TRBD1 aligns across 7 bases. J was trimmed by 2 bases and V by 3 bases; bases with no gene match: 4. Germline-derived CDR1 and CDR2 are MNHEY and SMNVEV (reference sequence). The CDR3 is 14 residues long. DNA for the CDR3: TGTGCCAGCAGTTTGGGGACAGAGCCCTACGAGCAGTACTTC. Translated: CASSLGTEPYEQYF.

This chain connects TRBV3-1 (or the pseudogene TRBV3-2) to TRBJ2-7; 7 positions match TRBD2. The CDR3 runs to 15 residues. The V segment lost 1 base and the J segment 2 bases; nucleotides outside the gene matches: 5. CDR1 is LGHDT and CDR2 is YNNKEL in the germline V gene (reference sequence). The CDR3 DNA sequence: TGTGCCAGCAGCCAAGCCCTAGCGGCTACCTACGAGCAGTACTTC. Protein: CASSQALAATYEQYF.

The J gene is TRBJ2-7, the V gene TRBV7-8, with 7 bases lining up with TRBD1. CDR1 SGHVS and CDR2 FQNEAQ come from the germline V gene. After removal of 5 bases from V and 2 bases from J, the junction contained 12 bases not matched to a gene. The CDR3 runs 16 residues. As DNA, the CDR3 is TGTGCCAGCAGCCCAGGGCACAGGGGAAACACCTACGAGCAGTACTTC. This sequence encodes CASSPGHRGNTYEQYF. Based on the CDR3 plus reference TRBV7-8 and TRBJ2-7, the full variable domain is GAGVSQSPRYKVAKRGQDVALRCDPISGHVSLFWYQQALGQGPEFLTYFQNEAQLDKSGLPSDRFFAERPEGSVSTLKIQRTQQEDSAVYLCASSPGHRGNTYEQYFGPGTRLTVT.

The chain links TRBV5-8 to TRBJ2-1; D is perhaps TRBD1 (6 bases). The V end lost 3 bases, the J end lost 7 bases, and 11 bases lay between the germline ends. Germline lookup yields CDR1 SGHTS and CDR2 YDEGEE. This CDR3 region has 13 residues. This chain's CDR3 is CASSYQQGNEQFF. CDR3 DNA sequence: TGTGCCAGCAGCTATCAACAGGGAAATGAGCAGTTCTTC.

This CDR3 is CASSQGVGAVNTGELFF. CDR3 sequence (DNA): TGTGCCAGCAGCCAAGGGGTAGGAGCGGTCAACACCGGGGAGCTGTTTTTT. The chain recombines TRBV3-1 (or the pseudogene TRBV3-2) with TRBJ2-2; tentatively, D is TRBD2 (5 bases). Germline V gene sequence: CDR1 LGHDT, CDR2 YNNKEL (reference sequence). Deletions cut 1 base from V and 2 bases from J, with 14 bases between. The CDR3 spans 17 residues.

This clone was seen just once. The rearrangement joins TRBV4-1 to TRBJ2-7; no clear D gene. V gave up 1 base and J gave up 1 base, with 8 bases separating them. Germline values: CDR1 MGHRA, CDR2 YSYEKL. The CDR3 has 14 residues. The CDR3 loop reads CASSQVLSSYEQYF. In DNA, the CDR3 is TGCGCCAGCAGCCAAGTGTTATCTTCCTACGAGCAGTACTTC.

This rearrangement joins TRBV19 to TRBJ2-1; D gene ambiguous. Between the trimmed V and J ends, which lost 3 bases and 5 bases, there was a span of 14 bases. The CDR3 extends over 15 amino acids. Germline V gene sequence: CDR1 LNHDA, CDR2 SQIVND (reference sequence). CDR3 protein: CASSMPVARDNEQFF. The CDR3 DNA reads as TGTGCCAGTAGTATGCCAGTCGCGCGCGACAATGAGCAGTTCTTC.

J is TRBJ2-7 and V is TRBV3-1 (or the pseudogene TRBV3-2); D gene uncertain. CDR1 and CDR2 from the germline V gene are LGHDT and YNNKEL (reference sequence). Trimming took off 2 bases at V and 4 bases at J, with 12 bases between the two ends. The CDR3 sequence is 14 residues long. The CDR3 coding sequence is TGTGCCAGCAGCCAATCTGCTACTCCGTACGAGCAGTACTTC. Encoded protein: CASSQSATPYEQYF.

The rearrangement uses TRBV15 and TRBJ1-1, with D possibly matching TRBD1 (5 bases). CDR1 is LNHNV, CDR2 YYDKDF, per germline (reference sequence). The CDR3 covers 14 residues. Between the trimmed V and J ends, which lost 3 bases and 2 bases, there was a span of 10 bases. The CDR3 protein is CATSRWTLNTEAFF. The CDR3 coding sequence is TGTGCCACCAGCAGGTGGACACTCAACACTGAAGCTTTCTTT.

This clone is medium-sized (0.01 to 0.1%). In DNA, the CDR3 is TGTGCCAGCCAGGGATCACAGAACACCGGGGAGCTGTTTTTT. Its translation is CASQGSQNTGELFF. The chain recombines TRBV19 with TRBJ2-2; a possible D gene is TRBD1 (5 bases). Germline CDR1 LNHDA, CDR2 SQIVND (reference sequence). The CDR3 runs 14 residues. Trimming stripped 9 bases from V and 1 base from J, with 12 bases between.

The CDR3 DNA follows: TGTGCCTGGACGGGGGTATCCTACGAGCAGTACTTC. As protein: CAWTGVSYEQYF. The V and J genes are TRBV30 and TRBJ2-7, with D possibly TRBD2 on 6 matching bases. The CDR3 totals 12 residues. V shed 4 bases and J shed 1 base, with 8 bases lying between them. CDR1 is GTSNPN, CDR2 SVGIG, per germline (reference sequence).

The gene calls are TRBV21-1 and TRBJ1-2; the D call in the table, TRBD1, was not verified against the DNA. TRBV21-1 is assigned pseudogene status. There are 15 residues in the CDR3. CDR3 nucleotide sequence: TGTGCCAGCACCGCCTACAGGGACCCCACCTATGGCTACACCTTC. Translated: CASTAYRDPTYGYTF.

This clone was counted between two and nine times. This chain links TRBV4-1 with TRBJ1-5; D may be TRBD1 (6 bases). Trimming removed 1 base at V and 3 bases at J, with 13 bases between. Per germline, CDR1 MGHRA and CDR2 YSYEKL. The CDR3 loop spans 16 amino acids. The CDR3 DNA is TGCGCCAGCAGCCAAGTGTGGGGGCTCCTCAATCAGCCCCAGCATTTT. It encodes CASSQVWGLLNQPQHF.

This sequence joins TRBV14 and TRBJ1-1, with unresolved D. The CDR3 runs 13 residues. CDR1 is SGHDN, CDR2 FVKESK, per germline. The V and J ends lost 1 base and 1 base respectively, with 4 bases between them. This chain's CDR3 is CASSQGANTEAFF. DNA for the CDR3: TGTGCCAGCAGCCAAGGTGCGAACACTGAAGCTTTCTTT.

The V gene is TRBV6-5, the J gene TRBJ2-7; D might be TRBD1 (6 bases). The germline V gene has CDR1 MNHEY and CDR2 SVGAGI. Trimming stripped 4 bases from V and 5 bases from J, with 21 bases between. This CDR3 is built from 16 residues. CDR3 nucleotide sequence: TGTGCCAGCAGTTGGTTACCGGGACAAGAAAAGGACGAGCAGTACTTC. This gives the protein CASSWLPGQEKDEQYF.

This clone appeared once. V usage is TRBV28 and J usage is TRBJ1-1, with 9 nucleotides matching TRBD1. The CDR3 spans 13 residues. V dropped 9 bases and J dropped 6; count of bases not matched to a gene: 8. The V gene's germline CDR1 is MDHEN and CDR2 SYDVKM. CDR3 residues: CASAGQGIAEAFF. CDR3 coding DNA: TGTGCCAGTGCGGGACAGGGTATTGCTGAAGCTTTCTTT.

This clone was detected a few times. The CDR3 region is CASSLLWQGEGNTIYF. In DNA, the CDR3 is TGTGCCAGCAGCTTGCTCTGGCAGGGTGAAGGAAACACCATATATTTT. V usage is TRBV5-5 and J usage is TRBJ1-3, with a possible D match to TRBD1 (5 bases). Germline-derived CDR1 and CDR2 are SGHKS and YYEKEE (reference sequence). The CDR3 length is 16 residues. Trimming left V 1 base short and J 4 bases short, with 15 bases between.

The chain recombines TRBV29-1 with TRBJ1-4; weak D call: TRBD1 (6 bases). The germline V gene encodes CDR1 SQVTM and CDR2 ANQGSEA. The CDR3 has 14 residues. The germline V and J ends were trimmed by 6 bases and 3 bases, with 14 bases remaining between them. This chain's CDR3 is CSVPFEGANEKLFF. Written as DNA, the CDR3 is TGCAGCGTGCCTTTCGAGGGGGCTAATGAAAAACTGTTTTTT.

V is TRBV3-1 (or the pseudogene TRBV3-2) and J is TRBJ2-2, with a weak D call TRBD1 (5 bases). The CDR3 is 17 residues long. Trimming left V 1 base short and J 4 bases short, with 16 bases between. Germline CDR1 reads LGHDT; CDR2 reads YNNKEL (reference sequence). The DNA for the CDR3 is TGTGCCAGCAGCCAAGGTGGCAGGGCTTTCGGCACCGGGGAGCTGTTTTTT. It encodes CASSQGGRAFGTGELFF.

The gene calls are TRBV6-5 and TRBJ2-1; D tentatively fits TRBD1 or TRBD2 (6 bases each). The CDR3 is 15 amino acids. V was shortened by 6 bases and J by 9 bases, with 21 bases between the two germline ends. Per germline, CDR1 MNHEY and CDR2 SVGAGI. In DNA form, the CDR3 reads TGTGCCAGCAGCCCCCAACCTGGTAAGGGGGGTGAGCAGTTCTTC. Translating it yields CASSPQPGKGGEQFF.

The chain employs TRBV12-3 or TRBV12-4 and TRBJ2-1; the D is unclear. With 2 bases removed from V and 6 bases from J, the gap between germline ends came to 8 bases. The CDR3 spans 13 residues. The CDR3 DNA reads TGTGCCAGCAGTTTACTGACCGTCAATGAGCAGTTCTTC. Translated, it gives CASSLLTVNEQFF.

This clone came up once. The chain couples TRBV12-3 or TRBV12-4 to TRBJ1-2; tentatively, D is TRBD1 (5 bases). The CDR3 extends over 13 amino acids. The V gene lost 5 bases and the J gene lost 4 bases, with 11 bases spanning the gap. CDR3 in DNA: TGTGCCAGCAGTACAGCAGGGATCTATGGCTACACCTTC. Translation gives CASSTAGIYGYTF.

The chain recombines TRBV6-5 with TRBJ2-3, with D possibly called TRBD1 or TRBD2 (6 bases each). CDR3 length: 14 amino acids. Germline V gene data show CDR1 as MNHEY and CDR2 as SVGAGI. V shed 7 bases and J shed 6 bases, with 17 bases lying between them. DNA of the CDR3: TGTGCCAGCAAATGGGGGGCAGCAGGGGATACGCAGTATTTT. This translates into CASKWGAAGDTQYF.

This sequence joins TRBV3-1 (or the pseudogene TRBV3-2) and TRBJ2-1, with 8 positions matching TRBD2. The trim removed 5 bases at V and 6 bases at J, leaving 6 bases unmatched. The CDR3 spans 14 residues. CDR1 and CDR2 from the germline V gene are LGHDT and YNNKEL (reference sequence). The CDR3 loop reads CASSTNSGSNEQFF. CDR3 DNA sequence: TGTGCCAGCAGCACCAACAGCGGGAGCAATGAGCAGTTCTTC.